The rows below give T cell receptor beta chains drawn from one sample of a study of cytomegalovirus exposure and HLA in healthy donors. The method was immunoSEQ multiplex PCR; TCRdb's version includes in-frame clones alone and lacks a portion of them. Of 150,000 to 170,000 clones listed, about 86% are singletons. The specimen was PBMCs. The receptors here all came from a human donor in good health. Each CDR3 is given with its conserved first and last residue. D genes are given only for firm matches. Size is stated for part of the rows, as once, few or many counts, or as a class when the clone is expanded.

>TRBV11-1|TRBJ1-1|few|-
CASSHREGYVSTEAFF
TGTGCCAGCAGCCACAGGGAGGGATACGTGAGCACTGAAGCTTTCTTT
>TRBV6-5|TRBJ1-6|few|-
CASSFSQGSYSPLHF
TGTGCCAGCAGTTTCAGCCAGGGTTCTTATTCACCCCTCCACTTT
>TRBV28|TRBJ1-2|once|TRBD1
CASRTGTYGYTF
TGTGCCAGCAGGACAGGGACCTATGGCTACACCTTC
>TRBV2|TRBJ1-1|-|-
CASKAGPENTEAFF
TGTGCCAGCAAGGCGGGGCCCGAAAACACTGAAGCTTTCTTT
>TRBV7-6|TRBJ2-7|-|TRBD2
CASSSLYGSGRTYEQYF
TGTGCCAGCAGCTCGCTCTACGGTAGCGGGAGGACCTACGAGCAGTACTTC
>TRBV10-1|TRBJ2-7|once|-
CASPHRVNYSYEQYF
TGCGCCAGCCCTCATCGGGTAAATTATTCCTACGAGCAGTACTTC
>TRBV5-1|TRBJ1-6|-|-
CASSLGGRDSPLHF
TGCGCCAGCAGCTTAGGGGGAAGGGATTCACCCCTCCACTTT
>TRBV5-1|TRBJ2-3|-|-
CASSTGTADPTDTQYF
TGCGCCAGCAGTACGGGGACTGCTGACCCAACAGATACGCAGTATTTT
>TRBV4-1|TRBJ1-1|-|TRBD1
CASSQATGGDTEAFF
TGCGCCAGCAGCCAGGCAACAGGGGGGGACACTGAAGCTTTCTTT
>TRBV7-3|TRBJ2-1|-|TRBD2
CASSAGGLSYNEQFF
TGTGCCAGCAGCGCGGGGGGACTATCTTACAATGAGCAGTTCTTC
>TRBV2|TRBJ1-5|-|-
CASRFGGSRESQHF
TGTGCCTCTCGCTTCGGGGGTTCTAGGGAATCCCAGCATTTT
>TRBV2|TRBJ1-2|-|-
CASSGTGLANYGYTF
TGTGCCAGCAGTGGAACTGGACTGGCTAACTATGGCTACACCTTC
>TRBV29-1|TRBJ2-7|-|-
CSVVSGGEEQYF
TGCAGCGTTGTGAGTGGCGGGGAGGAGCAGTACTTC
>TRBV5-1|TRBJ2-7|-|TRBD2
CASTPSGDSYEQYF
TGCGCCAGCACTCCTAGCGGGGATTCCTACGAGCAGTACTTC
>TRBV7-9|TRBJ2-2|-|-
CASSSSGRVGELFF
TGTGCCAGCAGTTCCTCCGGGCGGGTCGGGGAGCTGTTTTTT
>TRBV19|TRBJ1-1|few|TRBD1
CASSSSGQGTFF
TGTGCCAGTAGTTCCTCGGGACAGGGTACTTTCTTT
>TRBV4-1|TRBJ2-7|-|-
CASSQDLPGNYEQYF
TGCGCCAGCAGCCAAGATCTCCCAGGGAACTACGAGCAGTACTTC
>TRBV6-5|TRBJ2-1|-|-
CASRRDTNNEQFF
TGTGCCAGCAGACGGGACACCAACAATGAGCAGTTCTTC
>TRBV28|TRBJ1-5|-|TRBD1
CATEAPGQRFSNQPQHF
TGTGCCACAGAAGCTCCGGGACAGAGATTTAGCAATCAGCCCCAGCATTTT
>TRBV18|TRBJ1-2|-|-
CASSPTEQGNGYTF
TGTGCCAGCTCACCAACGGAGCAGGGGAATGGCTACACCTTC
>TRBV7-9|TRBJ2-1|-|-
CASSSREGSYNEQFF
TGTGCCAGCAGCTCAAGAGAGGGATCCTACAATGAGCAGTTCTTC
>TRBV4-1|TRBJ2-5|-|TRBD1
CASSHFVARGRKETQYF
TGCGCCAGCAGCCATTTCGTCGCCAGGGGGCGCAAAGAGACCCAGTACTTC
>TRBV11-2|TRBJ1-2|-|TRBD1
CASSLSPGQGNAYGYTF
TGTGCCAGCAGCCTTTCCCCGGGACAGGGCAATGCCTATGGCTACACCTTC
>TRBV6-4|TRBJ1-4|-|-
CASSRVIGEKLFF
TGTGCCAGCAGCAGGGTTATCGGTGAAAAACTGTTTTTT
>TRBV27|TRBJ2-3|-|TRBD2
CASSPGLAGTSGTDTQYF
TGTGCCAGCAGCCCCGGACTAGCGGGGACGTCTGGCACAGATACGCAGTATTTT
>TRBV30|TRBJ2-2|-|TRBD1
CACPTGPTGELFF
TGTGCCTGCCCGACAGGGCCTACCGGGGAGCTGTTTTTT
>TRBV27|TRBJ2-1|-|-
CASSWYREAPYNEQFF
TGTGCCAGCAGTTGGTACCGTGAGGCACCGTACAATGAGCAGTTCTTC
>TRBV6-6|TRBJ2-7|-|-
CASGRTDPLSGEQYF
TGTGCCAGCGGTCGGACAGATCCCTTGTCAGGCGAGCAGTACTTC
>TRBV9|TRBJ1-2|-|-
CASSSGLAYGYTF
TGTGCCAGCAGTTCAGGGCTGGCCTATGGCTACACCTTC
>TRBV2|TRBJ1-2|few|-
CASSPTGFYGYTF
TGTGCCAGCAGTCCCACAGGGTTCTATGGCTACACCTTC
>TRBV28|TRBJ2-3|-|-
CASSLPGSTDTQYF
TGTGCCAGCAGTTTACCAGGAAGCACAGATACGCAGTATTTT
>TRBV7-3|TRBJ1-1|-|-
CASSLRQSLEAFF
TGTGCCAGCAGCTTACGACAGAGCCTTGAAGCTTTCTTT
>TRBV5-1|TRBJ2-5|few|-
CASSPGVRETQYF
TGCGCCAGCAGCCCGGGGGTCCGGGAGACCCAGTACTTC
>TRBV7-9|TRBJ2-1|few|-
CASSPSSSDNEQFF
TGTGCCAGCAGTCCATCATCTAGCGACAATGAGCAGTTCTTC
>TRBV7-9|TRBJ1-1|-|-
CASSLVLREAFF
TGTGCCAGCAGCTTAGTACTCCGTGAAGCTTTCTTT
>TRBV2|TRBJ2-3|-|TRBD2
CASRPGGADDTQYF
TGTGCCAGCAGGCCCGGGGGGGCTGATGATACGCAGTATTTT
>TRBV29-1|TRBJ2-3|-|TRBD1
CSVRNRDRTSFTDTQYF
TGCAGCGTTCGGAACCGGGACAGGACGTCCTTCACAGATACGCAGTATTTT
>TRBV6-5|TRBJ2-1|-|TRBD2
CASSYRAGENEQFF
TGTGCCAGCAGTTACCGTGCGGGAGAGAATGAGCAGTTCTTC
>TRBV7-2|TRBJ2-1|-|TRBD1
CASSMSPGQGFNEQFF
TGTGCCAGCAGCATGAGTCCGGGACAGGGGTTCAATGAGCAGTTCTTC
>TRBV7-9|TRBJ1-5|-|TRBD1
CASSLATGGLNQPQHF
TGTGCCAGCAGCTTAGCTACAGGGGGCCTGAACCAGCCCCAGCATTTT
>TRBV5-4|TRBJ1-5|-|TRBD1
CASSLGQGQPQHF
TGTGCCAGCAGCTTGGGACAGGGGCAGCCCCAGCATTTT
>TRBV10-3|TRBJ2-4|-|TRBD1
CAISEPDRGSIQYF
TGTGCCATCAGTGAGCCCGACAGGGGGTCCATTCAGTACTTC
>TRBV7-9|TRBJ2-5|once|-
CASSLRGHRKETQYF
TGTGCCAGCAGCTTAAGGGGCCACCGAAAAGAGACCCAGTACTTC
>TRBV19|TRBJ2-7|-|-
CASRPGHQSYEQYF
TGTGCCAGTAGGCCGGGACACCAGTCCTACGAGCAGTACTTC
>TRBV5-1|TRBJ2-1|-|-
CASSLAGHRSYNEQFF
TGCGCCAGCAGCTTGGCGGGACATCGCTCCTACAATGAGCAGTTCTTC
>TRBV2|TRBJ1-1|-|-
CASSLRGTAEAFF
TGTGCCAGCAGCCTACGAGGTACGGCTGAAGCTTTCTTT
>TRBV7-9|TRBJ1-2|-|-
CASSPRGGSGYTF
TGTGCCAGCAGCCCAAGGGGGGGAAGTGGCTACACCTTC